The source of this T cell receptor beta chain is a study of radiation and T cells in renal cell carcinoma. Study observations and caveats: Only small tumor regions of around 1 g were sampled.

V was clipped by 4 bases and J by 8 bases, with 13 bases between them. The CDR3 totals 13 residues. CDR1 SGHRS and CDR2 YFSETQ come from the germline V gene. Treatment described: treatment-naive control, cytoreductive nephrectomy. Control samples are tumors resected by cytoreductive nephrectomy without prior radiation. This renal cell carcinoma was of the clear cell type. Sequenced control tumors were from about 11 males and a handful of females, median age roughly 60. This clone appeared once. Its antigen is unknown. The repertoire was sequenced with immunoSEQ multiplex PCR; TCRdb's copy has only in-frame clones and lacks some. The table lists some 16,000 clones, roughly 57% of them singletons, with more than 9% in the top ten.

The sequencing here drew on tumor tissue, taken from a patient whose treatment was nephrectomy without radiotherapy. The rearrangement uses TRBV5-1 and TRBJ2-1; possibly TRBD1 for D (6 bases). This receptor was taken from a middle-aged man with renal cell carcinoma. CDR3 protein: CASSLDRNDEQFF. In DNA form, the CDR3 reads TGCGCCAGCAGCCTCGACAGGAACGATGAGCAGTTCTTC.